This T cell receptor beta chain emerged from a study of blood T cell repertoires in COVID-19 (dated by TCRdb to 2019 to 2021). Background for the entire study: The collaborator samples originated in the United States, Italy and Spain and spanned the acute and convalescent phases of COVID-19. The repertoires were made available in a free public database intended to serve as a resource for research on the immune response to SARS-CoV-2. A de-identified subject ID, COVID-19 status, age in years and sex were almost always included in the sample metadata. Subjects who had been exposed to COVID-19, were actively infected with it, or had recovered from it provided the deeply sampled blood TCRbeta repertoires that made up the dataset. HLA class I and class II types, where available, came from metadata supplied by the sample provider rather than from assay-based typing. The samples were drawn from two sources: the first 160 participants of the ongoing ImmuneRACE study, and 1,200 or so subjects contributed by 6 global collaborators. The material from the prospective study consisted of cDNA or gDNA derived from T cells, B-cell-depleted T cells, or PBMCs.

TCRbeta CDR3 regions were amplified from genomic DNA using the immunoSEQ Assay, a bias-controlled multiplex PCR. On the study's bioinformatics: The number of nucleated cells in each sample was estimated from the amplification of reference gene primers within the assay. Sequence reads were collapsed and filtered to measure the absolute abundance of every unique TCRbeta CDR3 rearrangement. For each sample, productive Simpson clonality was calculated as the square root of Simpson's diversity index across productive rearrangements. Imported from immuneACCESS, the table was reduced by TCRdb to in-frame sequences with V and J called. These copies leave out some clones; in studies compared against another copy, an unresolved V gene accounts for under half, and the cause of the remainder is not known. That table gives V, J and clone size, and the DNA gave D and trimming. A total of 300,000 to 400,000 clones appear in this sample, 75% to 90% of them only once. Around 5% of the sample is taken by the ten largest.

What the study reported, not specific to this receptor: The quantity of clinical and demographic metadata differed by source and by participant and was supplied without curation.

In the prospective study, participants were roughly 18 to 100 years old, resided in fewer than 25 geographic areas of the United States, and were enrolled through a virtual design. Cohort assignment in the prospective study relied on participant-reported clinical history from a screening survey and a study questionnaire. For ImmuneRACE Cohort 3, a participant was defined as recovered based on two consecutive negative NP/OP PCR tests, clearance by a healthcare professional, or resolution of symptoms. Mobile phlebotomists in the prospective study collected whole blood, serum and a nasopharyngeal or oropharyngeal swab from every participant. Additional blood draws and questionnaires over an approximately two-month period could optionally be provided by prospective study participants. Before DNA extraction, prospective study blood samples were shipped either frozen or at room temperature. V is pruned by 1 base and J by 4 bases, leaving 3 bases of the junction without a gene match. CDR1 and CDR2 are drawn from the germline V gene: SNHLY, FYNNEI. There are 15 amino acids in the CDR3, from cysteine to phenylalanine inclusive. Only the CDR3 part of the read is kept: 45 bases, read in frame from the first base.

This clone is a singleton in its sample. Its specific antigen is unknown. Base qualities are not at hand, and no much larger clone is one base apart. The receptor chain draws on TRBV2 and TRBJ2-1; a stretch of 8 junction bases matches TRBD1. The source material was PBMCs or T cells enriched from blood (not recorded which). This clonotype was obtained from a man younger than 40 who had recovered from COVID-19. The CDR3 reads CASSEDRGTYNEQFF. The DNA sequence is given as TGTGCCAGCAGTGAAGACAGGGGGACATACAATGAGCAGTTCTTC. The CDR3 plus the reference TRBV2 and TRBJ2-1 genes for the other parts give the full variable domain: EPEVTQTPSHQVTQMGQEVILRCVPISNHLYFYWYRQILGQKVEFLVSFYNNEISEKSEIFDDQFSVERPDGSNFTLKIRSTKLEDSAMYFCASSEDRGTYNEQFFGPGTRLTVL.